The 24 T cell receptor beta chains presented below share a single source sample, sequenced in a study of blood T cell repertoires in COVID-19 (dated by TCRdb to 2018 to 2020). Library construction relied on the immunoSEQ multiplex PCR assay. TCRdb limited this immuneACCESS table to in-frame rearrangements with V and J called. A share of clones is missing; checked studies link under half to unresolved V genes, and the rest is unexplained. The sample contains about 290,000 clones, around 86% of them found a single time. Together, the top ten hold less than 3% of the sample. Sequenced input: peripheral blood. Source of these receptors: a woman in her twenties or thirties with active or convalescent COVID-19.

This rearrangement joins TRBV6-6 to TRBJ2-2; D remains unclear. Trimming cost V 5 bases and J 4 bases, with 14 bases left between them. Germline CDR1 MNHNY, CDR2 SVGAGI (reference sequence). The CDR3 is 15 residues long. The DNA of the CDR3 is TGTGCCAGCAGTACCTACTTGTTGAGCACCGGGGAGCTGTTTTTT. Translation gives CASSTYLLSTGELFF.

The genes are TRBV7-9 and TRBJ1-4, with 9 bases that match TRBD1. The V and J ends lost 5 bases and 7 bases, in that order; junction bases with no gene match: 8. The CDR3 is 15 residues long. Per germline, CDR1 SEHNR and CDR2 FQNEAQ (reference sequence). CDR3 sequence: CASSPPGTGIEKLFF. The CDR3 DNA reads as TGTGCCAGCAGCCCCCCCGGGACAGGGATTGAAAAACTGTTTTTT. The whole variable domain, remainder taken from reference TRBV7-9 and TRBJ1-4, is DTGVSQNPRHKITKRGQNVTFRCDPISEHNRLYWYRQTLGQGPEFLTYFQNEAQLEKSRLLSDRFSAERPKGSFSTLEIQRTEQGDSAMYLCASSPPGTGIEKLFFGSGTQLSVL.

Regarding this clone: Germline is not matched at one junction end, which may reflect a read error. J is TRBJ2-3 and V is TRBV7-3, with 7 bases lining up with TRBD1. The CDR3 is 13 amino acids. The V gene's germline CDR1 is SGHTA and CDR2 FQGTGA. The DNA for the CDR3 is TGTGCCAGCAGCTCGGGGCCCGGGACAGAGCCTGTATTT. This codes for CASSSGPGTEPVF.

This rearrangement joins TRBV5-4 to TRBJ2-2; TRBD2 matches at 7 bases. There are 16 residues in the CDR3. The germline V gene has CDR1 SGHNT and CDR2 YYREEE (reference sequence). The ends lost 2 bases at V and 5 bases at J; junction bases unmatched: 9. The chain's CDR3 is CASSLSLGGMTGELFF. The CDR3 region has the DNA TGTGCCAGCAGCTTAAGTTTGGGAGGGATGACCGGGGAGCTGTTTTTT.

The J gene is TRBJ1-5, the V gene TRBV7-2; 7 bases are a match to TRBD1. Germline V CDR1 and CDR2: SGHTA, FQGNSA. The length of the CDR3 is 14 residues. After removal of 0 bases from V and 7 bases from J, the junction contained 3 bases not matched to a gene. This CDR3 is CASSLAGGGQPQHF. CDR3 in DNA: TGTGCCAGCAGCTTAGCAGGGGGCGGCCAGCCCCAGCATTTT. The full variable domain, rest sourced from reference TRBV7-2 and TRBJ1-5, is GAGVSQSPSNKVTEKGKDVELRCDPISGHTALYWYRQSLGQGLEFLIYFQGNSAPDKSGLPSDRFSAERTGGSVSTLTIQRTQQEDSAVYLCASSLAGGGQPQHFGDGTRLSIL.

This sequence joins TRBV6-6 and TRBJ2-5, with a weak D call TRBD2 (6 bases). Germline V gives CDR1 MNHNY, CDR2 SVGAGI (reference sequence). Trimming stripped 9 bases from V and 10 bases from J, with 15 bases between. There are 11 residues in the CDR3. The CDR3 region is CASPIVTSQYF. DNA for the CDR3: TGTGCCAGTCCGATAGTGACTAGCCAGTACTTC.

The CDR3 loop is CASRSGIGPVDQPQHF. The DNA for the CDR3 is TGTGCCAGCAGGTCAGGGATCGGGCCGGTTGATCAGCCCCAGCATTTT. The chain couples TRBV2 to TRBJ1-5; D may be TRBD1 (5 bases). CDR3 size: 16 residues. Germline V gene lookup returns CDR1 SNHLY and CDR2 FYNNEI. V gave up 6 bases and J gave up 5 bases, with 20 bases separating them.

This clone has only one observation. The V and J genes are TRBV3-1 (or the pseudogene TRBV3-2) and TRBJ2-5, with 7 bases aligning to TRBD2. This CDR3 region has 13 residues. CDR1 is LGHDT and CDR2 is YNNKEL in the germline V gene (reference sequence). The junction had 1 base not matched to a gene; V was cut back by 4 bases and J by 2 bases. CDR3 sequence (DNA): TGTGCCAGCAGCCGGGACTATCAAGAGACCCAGTACTTC. Encoded protein: CASSRDYQETQYF.

In its sample, this clone was seen a few times. V gene TRBV5-1 combines with J gene TRBJ1-2, with TRBD1 as a possible D gene (6 bases). This CDR3 spans 13 amino acids. With 0 bases removed from V and 7 bases from J, the gap between germline ends came to 10 bases. Germline V gene lookup returns CDR1 SGHRS and CDR2 YFSETQ. The CDR3 coding sequence is TGCGCCAGCAGCTTGGCCGAAGGGGGTGGCTACACCTTC. It is translated as CASSLAEGGGYTF.

The chain joins TRBV27 to TRBJ1-2; 11 bases map to TRBD1. Trimming at V came to 2 bases and at J to 4 bases, leaving 9 bases not matched to a gene. Germline V gene sequence: CDR1 MNHEY, CDR2 SMNVEV (reference sequence). The CDR3 totals 17 residues. CDR3 DNA: TGTGCCAGCAGTTTACACGGACAGGGGGCTTTGGGCTATGGCTACACCTTC. This sequence encodes CASSLHGQGALGYGYTF.

The chain uses TRBV2 and TRBJ1-5, with TRBD1 identical over 9 bases. The J segment lost 2 bases and the V segment lost 6 bases, leaving 5 bases of the junction unmatched. Germline values: CDR1 SNHLY, CDR2 FYNNEI. The CDR3 has 15 residues. The CDR3 sequence: CASRPRTGGNQPQHF. The CDR3 nucleotides read TGTGCCAGCAGACCTCGGACAGGGGGCAATCAGCCCCAGCATTTT.

The V call is TRBV6-6, the J call TRBJ2-2; tentatively, D is TRBD2 (6 bases). V lost 5 bases and J lost 5, with 15 bases in between. This CDR3 is 15 amino acids long. Per germline, CDR1 MNHNY and CDR2 SVGAGI (reference sequence). In DNA, the CDR3 is TGTGCCAGCAGTCCCCCCGCGGGGTATACCGGGGAGCTGTTTTTT. Translating it yields CASSPPAGYTGELFF.

This chain uses TRBV5-6 with TRBJ2-1, with D unresolved. Germline V gives CDR1 SGHDT, CDR2 YYEEEE. V was cut by 2 bases and J by 0 bases, with 9 bases left in between. The CDR3 has 15 amino acids. The CDR3 DNA sequence: TGTGCCAGCAGCTTAGTGGTGAGCTCCTACAATGAGCAGTTCTTC. This sequence encodes CASSLVVSSYNEQFF.

The chain uses TRBV9 and TRBJ1-2; no clear D. Deletions cut 0 bases from V and 1 base from J, with 4 bases between. The CDR3 extends over 13 amino acids. Germline V gene data show CDR1 as SGDLS and CDR2 as YYNGEE. CDR3 sequence: CASSVALNYGYTF. The CDR3, as DNA: TGTGCCAGCAGCGTAGCTCTTAACTATGGCTACACCTTC.

The gene calls are TRBV18 and TRBJ2-5; tentative D call: TRBD1 (6 bases). Germline V gene sequence: CDR1 KGHSH, CDR2 LQKENI. Trimming took 1 base from V and 5 from J, leaving 17 bases between them. The CDR3 has 16 residues. The CDR3 nucleotides read TGTGCCAGCTCACCACGGATACACACTCAGGGGGAGACCCAGTACTTC. Translated, it gives CASSPRIHTQGETQYF.

The genes are TRBV12-3 or TRBV12-4 and TRBJ1-5; a possible D gene is TRBD1 (5 bases). Trimming cost V 3 bases and J 11 bases, with 14 bases left between them. This CDR3 region has 13 residues. The CDR3 sequence: CASSLGGSGTQHF. DNA for the CDR3: TGTGCCAGCAGTTTGGGGGGTTCTGGGACCCAGCATTTT.

J is TRBJ1-1 and V is TRBV3-1 (or the pseudogene TRBV3-2), with D tentatively TRBD1 (5 bases). The V end lost 1 base, the J end lost 4 bases, and 13 bases lay between the germline ends. This CDR3 comprises 15 residues. The germline gives CDR1 LGHDT, CDR2 YNNKEL (reference sequence). In nucleotides, the CDR3 is TGTGCCAGCAGCCAAGCCCAGACAGTTATCACTGAAGCTTTCTTT. Protein product: CASSQAQTVITEAFF.

The chain uses TRBV29-1 and TRBJ2-1; D is ambiguous. The length of the CDR3 is 13 residues. V was shortened by 3 bases and J by 2 bases, with 8 bases between the two germline ends. Germline CDR1 SQVTM, CDR2 ANQGSEA. In nucleotides, the CDR3 is TGCAGCGTTGATACGGTTACCTACAATGAGCAGTTCTTC. Protein: CSVDTVTYNEQFF.

This clone appeared once. This sequence joins TRBV6-5 and TRBJ2-6; a possible D gene is TRBD1 (6 bases). The CDR3 contains 15 residues. Germline assignment: CDR1 MNHEY and CDR2 SVGAGI. Deletions cut 6 bases from V and 4 bases from J, with 13 bases between. The CDR3 nucleotides are TGTGCCAGCAGCTCACAGGGAAGGGGGGCCAACGTCCTGACTTTC. Encoded protein: CASSSQGRGANVLTF.

This chain joins TRBV5-6 and TRBJ2-7; 8 nucleotides align to TRBD1. The J segment lost 1 base and the V segment lost 4 bases, leaving 10 bases of the junction unmatched. CDR3 size: 16 residues. The germline V gene has CDR1 SGHDT and CDR2 YYEEEE. DNA of the CDR3: TGTGCCAGCAGCCCCACGGACAGGGCTTGGTCCTACGAGCAGTACTTC. Translating it yields CASSPTDRAWSYEQYF.

The chain employs TRBV28 and TRBJ1-6; maybe TRBD1 (6 bases). The V end lost 5 bases, the J end lost 6 bases, and 11 bases lay between the germline ends. CDR1 and CDR2 (germline): MDHEN, SYDVKM. This CDR3 has 14 residues. The CDR3 DNA sequence: TGTGCCAGCAGTGGTGGACAGTCTAATTCACCCCTCCACTTT. Its translation: CASSGGQSNSPLHF.

The V gene is TRBV27, the J gene TRBJ2-3; TRBD2 matches 7 bases. Per germline, CDR1 MNHEY and CDR2 SMNVEV (reference sequence). The CDR3 is made up of 14 amino acids. V was pared by 2 bases and J by 8 bases, with 7 bases of the junction left unmatched. The CDR3 nucleotides read TGTGCCAGCAGTTTAGAGCGGGGCACGGGTACGCAGTATTTT. Translating it yields CASSLERGTGTQYF.

The chain carries TRBV3-1 (or the pseudogene TRBV3-2) and TRBJ2-2, with no clear D. In germline, CDR1 is LGHDT, CDR2 YNNKEL (reference sequence). The CDR3 runs to 14 residues. Between the trimmed V and J ends, which lost 1 base and 5 bases, there was a span of 8 bases. The CDR3 sequence is CASSQAFTTGELFF. CDR3 DNA: TGTGCCAGCAGCCAAGCATTTACAACCGGGGAGCTGTTTTTT.

This clone was counted a single time. The rearrangement uses TRBV7-2 and TRBJ1-4; TRBD1 is a possible D gene (6 bases). The CDR3 has 16 amino acids. CDR1 is SGHTA and CDR2 is FQGNSA in the germline V gene. V gave up 4 bases and J gave up 0 bases, with 12 bases separating them. This CDR3 reads CASSSIPGATNEKLFF. The DNA of the CDR3 is TGTGCCAGCAGCTCCATCCCAGGGGCAACTAATGAAAAACTGTTTTTT.